The present T cell receptor beta chain was sequenced within a study of graft-versus-host responses after intestinal transplantation. Study context: Grafts that recipients had were multivisceral, liver-intestinal, or isolated intestinal transplants. Tacrolimus plus steroids were given to all recipients for around three years, preceded by anti-thymocyte globulin induction.

Sequenced by immunoSEQ multiplex PCR; TCRdb stores in-frame clones only, minus some. The sample consists of 95,000 to 110,000 clones, roughly 89% of them appearing once. CDR1 is LGHNA and CDR2 is YNFKEQ in the germline V gene. Between the trimmed V and J ends, which lost 8 bases and 4 bases, there was a span of 15 bases. The CDR3 covers 14 residues. Comment on this clone: Antigen: not known.

Sequenced here: unstimulated CD4+ T cells sorted from spleen or lymph node cells, sampled before transplant. The source is a human donor who was the organ donor for an intestinal transplant. V usage is TRBV4-2 and J usage is TRBJ2-1, with D perhaps being TRBD1 or TRBD2 (5 bases each). The DNA for the CDR3 is TGTGCCAGCTCAAAAGGGACCCCATACAATGAGCAGTTCTTC. Translated: CASSKGTPYNEQFF.